This TCR beta chain was documented in a study of cytomegalovirus exposure and HLA in healthy donors. Study-wide results and limits: The listing of roughly 160 TCR beta chains classed them as cytomegalovirus-associated. TRBV6-2, TRBV6-3 and some other V segments were unresolvable in 87-base-pair reads.

The PCR employed 60 Vbeta primers together with 13 Jbeta primers. TCRdb's copy holds only in-frame clones and misses some; the assay was immunoSEQ multiplex PCR. The sample includes 150,000 to 200,000 clones, around 77% of them seen just once. V was cut by 7 bases and J by 3 bases, with 7 bases left in between. The CDR3 spans 12 residues. Looked up from germline, CDR1 is LNHDA and CDR2 is SQIVND (reference sequence). With respect to this clone: Antigen unknown.

The chain is built from TRBV19 and TRBJ2-1; no clear D. The material sequenced was PBMCs. The sequence was collected from a man between 60 and 75 years old in good health and CMV-seronegative. This CDR3 reads CASTGYYNEQFF. CDR3 in DNA: TGTGCCAGTACCGGGTACTACAATGAGCAGTTCTTC. The variable domain in full, completed from reference TRBV19 and TRBJ2-1, reads DGGITQSPKYLFRKEGQNVTLSCEQNLNHDAMYWYRQDPGQGLRLIYYSQIVNDFQKGDIAEGYSVSREKKESFPLTVTSAQKNPTAFYLCASTGYYNEQFFGPGTRLTVL.